This TCR beta chain was documented in a study of shared T cell receptors in the human thymus. Germline values: CDR1 SGHRS, CDR2 YFSETQ. This CDR3 is 16 amino acids long. V was shortened by 4 bases and J by 5 bases, with 19 bases between the two germline ends. Only in-frame clones appear in the TCRdb table, and some are missing; sequencing was by immunoSEQ multiplex PCR. The repertoire holds some 720,000 clones, with 70% to 90% as singletons. This sample also appeared in a second study, on human thymus T cells. That report notes: Resections from corrective heart surgery supplied the thymus tissue. Related research has reported that thymic repertoires overlap highly among unrelated individuals.

The sequenced sample was thymocytes. The TCR was taken from a boy under three years old with a congenital heart defect. This rearrangement joins TRBV5-1 to TRBJ2-1; TRBD1 is a possible D gene (7 bases). CDR3 in DNA: TGCGCCAGCAGCCACCCTAGGAGGGGGCAACACAATGAGCAGTTCTTC. Its protein is CASSHPRRGQHNEQFF.